This TCR beta chain comes out of a study of response to subunit inactivated influenza vaccine. TCRdb used MiXCR to reprocess the RT-PCR reads, holding one entry per CDR3 protein. Found here are 650,000 to 850,000 distinct CDR3 sequences, approximately 15% of them singletons; the top ten hold around 6.5%. Study results and caveats: Authors suggested each seasonal flu vaccination may recruit only limited numbers of new T cells.

Germline values: CDR1 SGHRS, CDR2 YFSETQ. The CDR3 is 15 amino acids. Trimming cost V 4 bases and J 10 bases, with 21 bases left between them. As for this clonotype: Its cognate antigen is unknown.

The chain uses TRBV5-1 and TRBJ2-1, with a tentative D call TRBD1 (5 bases). This receptor was identified in a man in his fifties or sixties who received an inactivated influenza vaccine. The material was PBMCs from blood, obtained less than 15 days before vaccination. CDR3 nucleotide sequence: TGCGCCAGCAGCCACGCCTTAGGACAAGCTGGCGAGCAGTTCTTC. Its protein product is CASSHALGQAGEQFF.